These T cell receptor beta chains were read from a single sample in a study of T cells in Graves' hyperthyroidism and ophthalmopathy. TCRdb ran MiXCR on the multiplex PCR reads and lists one entry per CDR3 protein. This repertoire shows about 600,000 distinct CDR3 sequences, more than 15% found once; its top ten account for about 3.5%. Source material: blood. The origin of the receptors is a woman aged 40 to 49 with Graves' ophthalmopathy. CDR3s include the opening cysteine and the closing phenylalanine or tryptophan. The D gene is left open where the match is weak. The size entry is marked missing in some rows and otherwise reads once, few, many or a size class.

TRBJ1-1,NA,many,TRBV6-1,CASRIQESNTEAFF,TGTGCCAGCAGGATACAGGAGTCTAACACTGAAGCTTTCTTT
TRBJ2-1,TRBD1,many,TRBV20-1,CSARGQGVSSYNEQFF,TGCAGTGCTAGAGGGCAGGGGGTGAGCTCCTACAATGAGCAGTTCTTC
TRBJ2-3,NA,NA,TRBV14,CASSHFPHTQYF,TGTGCCAGCAGCCACTTCCCTCATACGCAGTATTTT
TRBJ2-1,NA,many,TRBV30,CAWSLLRGHNNEQFF,TGTGCCTGGAGTTTACTCCGGGGCCACAACAATGAGCAGTTCTTC
TRBJ1-1,TRBD1,many,TRBV30,CASATQGVAEAFF,TGTGCCTCGGCTACCCAGGGGGTAGCTGAAGCTTTCTTT
TRBJ2-3,TRBD2,few,TRBV6-1,CASSPGGVEDTQYF,TGTGCCAGCAGCCCCGGGGGGGTTGAAGATACGCAGTATTTT
TRBJ2-1,TRBD2,NA,TRBV7-2,CASSSRLAGEDEQFF,TGTGCCAGCAGCTCCCGACTAGCGGGAGAGGATGAGCAGTTCTTC
TRBJ1-4,NA,few,TRBV4-1,CASSQDPEREKLFF,TGCGCCAGCAGCCAAGACCCCGAACGGGAAAAACTGTTTTTT
TRBJ2-2,TRBD2,few,TRBV28,CASKGAGEGTGELFF,TGTGCCAGCAAGGGAGCGGGAGAGGGGACCGGGGAGCTGTTTTTT
TRBJ2-7,TRBD1,NA,TRBV20-1,CSASTTGGRHEQYF,TGCAGTGCTAGCACTACAGGGGGGAGGCACGAGCAGTACTTC
TRBJ2-5,NA,many,TRBV2,CASSRDGGTQYF,TGTGCCAGCAGTCGGGACGGGGGGACCCAGTACTTC
TRBJ2-5,NA,few,TRBV5-1,CASSLWNQGETQYF,TGCGCCAGCAGCTTGTGGAACCAGGGAGAGACCCAGTACTTC
TRBJ2-2,TRBD2,NA,TRBV18,CASSPMAGDNTGELFF,TGTGCCAGCTCACCGATGGCGGGAGATAACACCGGGGAGCTGTTTTTT
TRBJ1-4,NA,few,TRBV6-2/TRBV6-3,CASSFQGPPRFAEKLFF,TGTGCCAGCAGTTTCCAGGGCCCACCACGCTTCGCTGAAAAACTGTTTTTT
TRBJ1-1,NA,many,TRBV6-1,CASSEAPFQNTEAFF,TGTGCCAGCAGTGAAGCCCCTTTTCAGAACACTGAAGCTTTCTTT
TRBJ1-1,NA,few,TRBV30,CAWRREGYLTEAFF,TGTGCCTGGAGGAGGGAGGGGTACTTAACTGAAGCTTTCTTT
TRBJ2-3,NA,many,TRBV28,CASSITSGAITDTQYF,TGTGCCAGCTCTATTACGTCAGGAGCAATCACAGATACGCAGTATTTT
TRBJ1-5,TRBD1,many,TRBV6-1,CASSRTTGENQPQHF,TGTGCCAGCAGCAGGACGACAGGGGAGAATCAGCCCCAGCATTTT
TRBJ2-7,NA,NA,TRBV20-1,CSARRRGGDLYEQYF,TGCAGTGCTAGAAGGAGGGGGGGGGACCTCTACGAGCAGTACTTC
TRBJ2-3,TRBD1,many,TRBV11-2,CASSWDRDTQYF,TGTGCCAGCAGCTGGGACAGGGATACGCAGTATTTT
TRBJ2-3,NA,many,TRBV28,CATSGWENGTDTQYF,TGTGCCACCAGTGGTTGGGAGAATGGCACAGATACGCAGTATTTT
TRBJ2-3,NA,NA,TRBV10-3,CAISEGGGGTLGTQYF,TGTGCCATCAGTGAAGGGGGAGGGGGCACTTTGGGTACGCAGTATTTT
TRBJ2-5,NA,NA,TRBV7-9,CASSPFGGFQETQYF,TGTGCCAGCAGCCCATTTGGGGGCTTCCAAGAGACCCAGTACTTC
TRBJ2-1,TRBD1,many,TRBV27,CASSFRSGGMDEQFF,TGTGCCAGCAGTTTTCGCTCAGGGGGAATGGATGAGCAGTTCTTC
TRBJ1-2,NA,once,TRBV27,CASSSGPSYGYTF,TGTGCCAGCAGTTCCGGACCGAGCTATGGCTACACCTTC
TRBJ2-1,TRBD2,many,TRBV20-1,CSANKGAGSGGAQFF,TGCAGTGCTAACAAGGGGGCGGGTAGCGGGGGGGCTCAGTTCTTC
TRBJ2-7,TRBD2,NA,TRBV2,CASSPRLAGSHEQYF,TGTGCCAGCAGTCCAAGACTAGCGGGGAGCCACGAGCAGTACTTC
TRBJ2-3,NA,many,TRBV6-1,CASSDEREPDTQYF,TGTGCCAGCAGTGACGAACGGGAGCCAGATACGCAGTATTTT
TRBJ2-2,TRBD1,once,TRBV9,CASSPQQGIHGELFF,TGTGCCAGCAGCCCCCAACAGGGGATCCACGGGGAGCTGTTTTTT
TRBJ1-2,NA,NA,TRBV10-2,CASSVQAFNYGYTF,TGCGCCAGCAGTGTCCAGGCCTTCAACTATGGCTACACCTTC
TRBJ1-4,TRBD1,few,TRBV9,CASSAQGTGIEKLFF,TGTGCCAGCAGCGCCCAGGGGACAGGGATCGAAAAACTGTTTTTT
TRBJ1-1,TRBD1,many,TRBV5-6,CASSRTGGASEAFF,TGTGCCAGCAGCAGGACAGGGGGCGCGAGTGAAGCTTTCTTT